The 18 T cell receptor beta chains below come from one sample, sequenced in a study of identical twins. TCRdb redid the calling of the 5' RACE reads with MiXCR, one entry per CDR3 protein. Of 200,000 to 250,000 distinct CDR3 sequences listed, about 10% were seen once; the top ten hold 9% to 10%. Sequenced sample: memory T cells sorted from blood. The receptors were sampled from a man in his fifties in good health.

The chain joins TRBV5-1 to TRBJ2-7, with TRBD1 matching over 7 bases. The junction had 2 bases not matched to a gene; V was cut back by 5 bases and J by 0 bases. Per germline, CDR1 SGHRS and CDR2 YFSETQ. The CDR3 totals 13 residues. CDR3 bases: TGCGCCAGCAGGAAGGGGGCCTCCTACGAGCAGTACTTC. Amino acids: CASRKGASYEQYF.

This clonotype was counted many times. CDR3 region: CASVRGGAPETQYF. Here the CDR3 DNA reads TGTGCCAGCGTCAGGGGGGGGGCCCCAGAGACCCAGTACTTC. V and J are TRBV6-2 or TRBV6-3 and TRBJ2-5, with D perhaps being TRBD1 or TRBD2 (7 bases each). The CDR3 totals 14 residues. V was pared by 8 bases and J by 4 bases, with 17 bases between. Germline loops: CDR1 MNHEY, CDR2 SVGEGT.

This clonotype was seen more than once but under ten times. CDR3 DNA: TGCAGCGTTGAAGCTAGGGACAGAGACAAAATCCACACAGATACGCAGTATTTT. It translates to CSVEARDRDKIHTDTQYF. The chain couples TRBV29-1 to TRBJ2-3; 7 nucleotides match TRBD1. V shed 1 base, J shed 2 bases, and the junction held 15 bases outside the gene matches. The germline V gene encodes CDR1 SQVTM and CDR2 ANQGSEA. The CDR3 consists of 18 residues.

This clonotype has only a few counts. The chain couples TRBV20-1 to TRBJ2-7; the D gene is possibly TRBD2 (5 bases). From germline, CDR1 is DFQATT and CDR2 SNEGSKA (reference sequence). The V and J ends lost 2 bases and 4 bases respectively, with 15 bases between them. This CDR3 is 14 amino acids long. CDR3 loop: CSARHEGSIYEQYF. The CDR3 bases are TGCAGTGCTAGACATGAGGGCAGTATTTACGAGCAGTACTTC.

The chain links TRBV20-1 to TRBJ2-2, with 9 bases that match TRBD2. The junction had 4 bases not matched to a gene; V was cut back by 7 bases and J by 1 base. CDR1 is DFQATT, CDR2 SNEGSKA, per germline (reference sequence). The CDR3 covers 14 residues. CDR3 region: CSGLAERNTGELFF. In DNA form, the CDR3 reads TGCAGTGGACTAGCGGAGAGGAACACCGGGGAGCTGTTTTTT.

This clonotype has ten or more counts. The rearrangement uses TRBV28 and TRBJ2-5; 7 nucleotides line up with TRBD1. J was trimmed by 3 bases and V by 6 bases; bases with no gene match: 7. This CDR3 comprises 14 residues. Germline V gene data show CDR1 as MDHEN and CDR2 as SYDVKM. The CDR3 sequence is CASRTSQGEETQYF. As DNA, the CDR3 is TGTGCCAGCAGGACCTCCCAGGGGGAAGAGACCCAGTACTTC.

To note about this clonotype: A much larger clone lies one base from this, so it may be a read error. V usage is TRBV20-1 and J usage is TRBJ1-1; no firm D call. Trimming left V 0 bases short and J 0 bases short, with 2 bases between. Germline-derived CDR1 and CDR2 are DFQATT and SNEGSKA (reference sequence). The CDR3 loop spans 12 amino acids. The CDR3 DNA follows: TGCAGTGCTAGAGAGATGAACACTGAAGCTTTCTTT. Protein product: CSAREMNTEAFF.

There are many counts of this clonotype. The chain combines TRBV30 with TRBJ2-1; 10 bases are shared with TRBD1. The CDR3 has 15 residues. Germline lookup yields CDR1 GTSNPN and CDR2 SVGIG (reference sequence). With V trimmed by 2 bases and J by 7 bases, 8 bases remained unmatched. The CDR3: CAWSFRTGGFNEQFF. As DNA, the CDR3 is TGTGCCTGGAGTTTCCGGACAGGGGGTTTTAATGAGCAGTTCTTC.

There are many counts of this clonotype. The genes are TRBV7-2 and TRBJ1-2, with unresolved D. The germline gives CDR1 SGHTA, CDR2 FQGNSA. The CDR3 covers 12 residues. V gave up 2 bases and J gave up 4 bases, with 5 bases separating them. CDR3 sequence (DNA): TGTGCCAGCAGCTTAAACAGCTATGGCTACACCTTC. Protein: CASSLNSYGYTF.

This clonotype has only a few counts. This rearrangement joins TRBV4-2 to TRBJ2-5; 7 bases are shared with TRBD1. Germline V gene sequence: CDR1 LGHNA, CDR2 YNFKEQ. The CDR3 is 13 residues long. With 5 bases clipped from V and 2 bases from J, the junction kept 2 bases outside the gene matches. The CDR3 DNA follows: TGTGCCAGCAGCGACAGGGAACAAGAGACCCAGTACTTC. It encodes CASSDREQETQYF.

In this sample, this clonotype turned up a few times. The rearrangement joins TRBV19 to TRBJ2-3, with TRBD2 matching 9 bases. V shed 4 bases, J shed 0 bases, and the junction held 2 bases outside the gene matches. The CDR3 is 15 residues long. CDR1 is LNHDA and CDR2 is SQIVND in the germline V gene (reference sequence). Here the CDR3 reads CASSKTSGSTDTQYF. The CDR3 bases are TGTGCCAGTAGTAAGACTAGCGGTAGCACAGATACGCAGTATTTT.

The V gene is TRBV2, the J gene TRBJ2-7, with 8 bases that match TRBD2. Germline V gene lookup returns CDR1 SNHLY and CDR2 FYNNEI. The CDR3 consists of 14 residues. The V and J ends lost 6 bases and 3 bases, in that order; junction bases with no gene match: 7. The CDR3 spells CASSPRLANYEQYF. Here the CDR3 DNA reads TGTGCCAGCAGCCCTAGACTAGCGAACTACGAGCAGTACTTC. Complete variable domain (other parts from reference TRBV2 and TRBJ2-7): EPEVTQTPSHQVTQMGQEVILRCVPISNHLYFYWYRQILGQKVEFLVSFYNNEISEKSEIFDDQFSVERPDGSNFTLKIRSTKLEDSAMYFCASSPRLANYEQYFGPGTRLTVT.

This clonotype was observed a handful of times. The J gene is TRBJ1-6, the V gene TRBV4-3; the D is unclear. Trimming took 0 bases from V and 0 from J, leaving 9 bases between them. Germline assignment: CDR1 LGHNA and CDR2 YSLEER. The CDR3 runs 17 residues. The CDR3 is CASSQDVRSSYNSPLHF. The CDR3, as DNA: TGCGCCAGCAGCCAAGATGTGAGGAGCTCCTATAATTCACCCCTCCACTTT.

The chain has TRBV27 and TRBJ2-7; D not certain. This CDR3 comprises 13 residues. Germline V gives CDR1 MNHEY, CDR2 SMNVEV (reference sequence). V lost 5 bases and J 7 bases, leaving 15 bases between the germline ends. CDR3 DNA: TGTGCCAGCAGTGAACTAACCCTTAGGGAGCAGTACTTC. Protein: CASSELTLREQYF.

CDR3 in DNA: TGCGCCAGCAGCCAAGCCCAGACAGAGACCCAGTACTTC. Translating it yields CASSQAQTETQYF. The rearrangement links TRBV4-1 to TRBJ2-5, with D hard to call. This CDR3 region has 13 residues. V lost 1 base and J lost 4, with 7 bases in between. Germline loops: CDR1 MGHRA, CDR2 YSYEKL.

The rearrangement uses TRBV18 and TRBJ2-7, with D unresolved. Looked up from germline, CDR1 is KGHSH and CDR2 is LQKENI. This CDR3 has 13 residues. V was pared by 6 bases and J by 4 bases, with 13 bases between. The CDR3 spells CASSLSDGYEQYF. The CDR3 nucleotides are TGTGCCAGCTCCCTTTCGGACGGTTACGAGCAGTACTTC. The full variable domain, its missing parts supplied by reference TRBV18 and TRBJ2-7, is NAGVMQNPRHLVRRRGQEARLRCSPMKGHSHVYWYRQLPEEGLKFMVYLQKENIIDESGMPKERFSAEFPKEGPSILRIQQVVRGDSAAYFCASSLSDGYEQYFGPGTRLTVT.

This clonotype was found many times. This chain links TRBV20-1 with TRBJ2-5; TRBD2 aligns across 10 bases. The CDR3 has 14 amino acids. Germline V lookup: CDR1 DFQATT, CDR2 SNEGSKA (reference sequence). The V and J ends lost 3 bases and 0 bases, in that order; junction bases with no gene match: 1. This CDR3 reads CSASGLADQETQYF. The CDR3 coding sequence is TGCAGTGCTAGTGGACTAGCGGACCAAGAGACCCAGTACTTC.

The J gene is TRBJ2-7, the V gene TRBV28, with a tentative D call TRBD1 (6 bases). There are 15 residues in the CDR3. CDR1 is MDHEN, CDR2 SYDVKM, per germline. V lost 3 bases and J 4 bases, leaving 16 bases between the germline ends. This chain's CDR3 is CASSFPGEHLYEQYF. The DNA for the CDR3 is TGTGCCAGCAGTTTCCCAGGGGAACATCTTTACGAGCAGTACTTC.